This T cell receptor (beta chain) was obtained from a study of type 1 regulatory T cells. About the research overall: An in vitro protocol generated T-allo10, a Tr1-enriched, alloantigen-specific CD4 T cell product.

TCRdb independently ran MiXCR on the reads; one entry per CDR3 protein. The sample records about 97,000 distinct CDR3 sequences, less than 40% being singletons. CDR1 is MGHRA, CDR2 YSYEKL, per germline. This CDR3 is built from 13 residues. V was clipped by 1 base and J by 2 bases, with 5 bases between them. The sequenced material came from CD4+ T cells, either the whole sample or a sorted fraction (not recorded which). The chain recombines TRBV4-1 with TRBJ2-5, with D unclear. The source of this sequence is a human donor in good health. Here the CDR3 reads CASSQALQETQYF. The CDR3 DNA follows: TGCGCCAGCAGCCAAGCTCTGCAAGAGACCCAGTACTTC.